The 31 T cell receptor beta chains in this list originate from one sample, sequenced in a study of cytomegalovirus exposure and HLA in healthy donors. Primers included in the PCR were 60 Vbeta and 13 Jbeta primers. The repertoire was sequenced with immunoSEQ multiplex PCR; TCRdb's copy has only in-frame clones and lacks some. This table holds about 160,000 clones, 65% to 80% found once. Sequenced sample: PBMCs. The origin of the receptors is a woman between 45 and 65 years old in good health and CMV-seropositive.

The chain recombines TRBV18 with TRBJ1-1, with TRBD1 matching 8 bases. The V segment lost 4 bases and the J segment 3 bases; nucleotides outside the gene matches: 4. The CDR3 has 14 residues. The germline V gene has CDR1 KGHSH and CDR2 LQKENI. Here the CDR3 DNA reads TGTGCCAGCTCACGGACAGGGCGTGACACTGAAGCTTTCTTT. Its translation is CASSRTGRDTEAFF.

The chain joins TRBV29-1 to TRBJ1-1; TRBD1 matches at 7 bases. This CDR3 has 15 residues. The germline V gene encodes CDR1 SQVTM and CDR2 ANQGSEA. V dropped 3 bases and J dropped 1; count of bases not matched to a gene: 8. The CDR3 DNA sequence: TGCAGCGTTGATCGCCAGGGGGTGGGGAACACTGAAGCTTTCTTT. This translates into CSVDRQGVGNTEAFF.

This clone was detected once. The V call is TRBV6-5, the J call TRBJ2-7, with 8 nucleotides matching TRBD1. Germline assignment: CDR1 MNHEY and CDR2 SVGAGI. Trimming at V came to 2 bases and at J to 5 bases, leaving 5 bases not matched to a gene. This CDR3 contains 14 residues. As DNA, the CDR3 is TGTGCCAGCAGTTACGGGCTACAGGGGGACGAGCAGTACTTC. This encodes CASSYGLQGDEQYF.

This clone was recorded a few times. V and J are TRBV6-1 and TRBJ1-5; the match to TRBD1 covers 8 bases. The CDR3 is made up of 13 amino acids. CDR1 and CDR2 (germline): MNHNS, SASEGT. Unmatched junction bases numbered 4, after V lost 3 bases and J lost 9 bases. The CDR3 nucleotides read TGTGCCAGCAGTGATGACAGGGGAGGGCCCCAGCATTTT. This gives the protein CASSDDRGGPQHF.

The J gene is TRBJ1-1, the V gene TRBV19; TRBD1 might be the D (6 bases). Germline assignment: CDR1 LNHDA and CDR2 SQIVND (reference sequence). The CDR3 loop spans 13 amino acids. V was trimmed by 8 bases and J by 0 bases, leaving 10 bases between them. In DNA form, the CDR3 reads TGTGCCAGTTCAGGACAGATGAACACTGAAGCTTTCTTT. This encodes CASSGQMNTEAFF.

Details on this clone: The junction departs from the called germline gene at one end, perhaps through a read error. Distinct nucleotide sequences in the sample also encode this CDR3. V and J are TRBV7-9 and TRBJ2-7; 7 bases match TRBD2. This CDR3 region has 16 residues. Looked up from germline, CDR1 is SEHNR and CDR2 is FQNEAQ (reference sequence). Written as DNA, the CDR3 is TGTGCCAGCAGCTTAGTGGCAGGGAGGGGTTCCTATGAGCAGTACTTC. Amino acid sequence: CASSLVAGRGSYEQYF.

J is TRBJ1-6 and V is TRBV7-9; 10 nucleotides match TRBD1. V trimming: 1 base; J trimming: 14 bases; junction bases outside the gene matches: 11. Germline loops: CDR1 SEHNR, CDR2 FQNEAQ (reference sequence). The CDR3 spans 16 residues. In DNA, the CDR3 is TGTGCCAGCAGCTTAGATCCGGGACAGGGGTTTTCCACCCTCCACTTT. It codes for CASSLDPGQGFSTLHF.

This clone has a handful of counts. The CDR3 DNA is TGCAGCGCCGCGGGAGCCTCCTATGGTGGCTACACCTTC. This gives the protein CSAAGASYGGYTF. The gene calls are TRBV29-1 and TRBJ1-2; D gene unclear. The CDR3 contains 13 residues. CDR1 and CDR2 (germline): SQVTM, ANQGSEA. V was clipped by 7 bases and J by 7 bases, with 19 bases between them.

This clone was seen once. DNA for the CDR3: TGCGCCAGCAGCTTGACAGCGGGGGGGGAGGAGACCCAGTACTTC. Translated: CASSLTAGGEETQYF. The chain couples TRBV5-1 to TRBJ2-5; 10 positions agree with TRBD2. From germline, CDR1 is SGHRS and CDR2 YFSETQ. This CDR3 contains 15 residues. V lost 1 base, J lost 5 bases, and 5 bases stayed unmatched.

This chain connects TRBV5-6 to TRBJ2-5; 10 positions agree with TRBD1. J lost 5 bases, V lost 4 bases, and 14 bases had no gene match. The CDR3 is 17 amino acids. Germline values: CDR1 SGHDT, CDR2 YYEEEE. The CDR3, as DNA: TGTGCCAGCAGCCGAGCTGGGACAGGGGTTCCGCGGGAGACCCAGTACTTC. This encodes CASSRAGTGVPRETQYF.

This clone was observed a few times. The V call is TRBV5-1, the J call TRBJ1-2, with 8 nucleotides matching TRBD1. V trimming: 2 bases; J trimming: 5 bases; junction bases outside the gene matches: 2. The CDR3 consists of 13 residues. Germline CDR1 reads SGHRS; CDR2 reads YFSETQ. The CDR3 region has the DNA TGCGCCAGCAGCTTCACAGGGGGATATGGCTACACCTTC. Protein product: CASSFTGGYGYTF.

This clone came up once. The chain uses TRBV6-5 and TRBJ1-5; 7 bases agree with TRBD1. Germline V CDR1 and CDR2: MNHEY, SVGAGI. J was trimmed by 6 bases and V by 6 bases; bases with no gene match: 8. The CDR3 extends over 14 amino acids. CDR3 in amino acids: CASRSTGPGQPQHF. CDR3 DNA sequence: TGTGCCAGCAGATCGACAGGGCCGGGTCAGCCCCAGCATTTT.

V usage is TRBV7-8 and J usage is TRBJ1-5; D possibly corresponds to TRBD1 (6 bases). CDR3 length: 14 residues. V gave up 2 bases and J gave up 3 bases, with 8 bases separating them. Germline CDR1 and CDR2: SGHVS and FQNEAQ. The DNA of the CDR3 is TGTGCCAGCAGCTTAAGGGACACCAATCAGCCCCAGCATTTT. The encoded protein is CASSLRDTNQPQHF.

The table lists this clone with a few counts. The rearrangement joins TRBV6-1 to TRBJ1-1; perhaps TRBD1 as D (5 bases). Germline-derived CDR1 and CDR2 are MNHNS and SASEGT. The V and J ends lost 2 bases and 0 bases respectively, with 16 bases between them. CDR3 length: 17 amino acids. CDR3 coding DNA: TGTGCCAGCAGTGAATTTGTGACAGATCTCATGAACACTGAAGCTTTCTTT. Encoded protein: CASSEFVTDLMNTEAFF.

The J gene is TRBJ2-5, the V gene TRBV5-6; possibly TRBD1 for D (6 bases). The tail of the sequence fits TRBJ2-7 better, so the J call may be wrong. The CDR3 covers 12 residues. Germline CDR1 and CDR2: SGHDT and YYEEEE. This CDR3 is CASSWDTYEQYF. The CDR3 DNA follows: TGTGCCAGCAGTTGGGACACTTACGAGCAGTACTTC.

This chain links TRBV7-6 with TRBJ2-3; a weak D match, TRBD2 (5 bases). From germline, CDR1 is SGHVS and CDR2 FNYEAQ. The CDR3 contains 14 residues. Trimming took 6 bases from V and 1 from J, leaving 11 bases between them. CDR3 in amino acids: CASRPGFGTDTQYF. Written as DNA, the CDR3 is TGTGCCAGCAGACCGGGATTCGGCACAGATACGCAGTATTTT.

The chain joins TRBV5-5 to TRBJ1-2; 9 nucleotides align to TRBD1. Losses at the gene ends were 7 bases for V and 4 bases for J; bases not matched to a gene: 5. The CDR3 length is 13 residues. Germline CDR1 is SGHKS and CDR2 is YYEKEE (reference sequence). In DNA form, the CDR3 reads TGTGCCAGCGCCCGGGACAGGGTCTATGGCTACACCTTC. Protein: CASARDRVYGYTF.

This rearrangement joins TRBV25-1 to TRBJ1-4, with 8 positions matching TRBD1. V lost 3 bases to trimming and J lost 5 bases; unmatched junction nucleotides: 2. Germline-derived CDR1 and CDR2 are MGHDK and SYGVNS. CDR3 length: 14 amino acids. CDR3 amino acids: CASSDRGPNEKLFF. The CDR3 nucleotides are TGTGCCAGCAGTGACAGGGGGCCGAATGAAAAACTGTTTTTT.

The chain employs TRBV2 and TRBJ2-5; 7 bases are a match to TRBD2. Per the germline V gene, CDR1 is SNHLY and CDR2 is FYNNEI. The CDR3 is 15 amino acids. The ends lost 4 bases at V and 0 bases at J; junction bases unmatched: 5. In DNA, the CDR3 is TGTGCCAGCAGTGCGGGAGGATCGAACCAAGAGACCCAGTACTTC. As protein: CASSAGGSNQETQYF.

DNA for the CDR3: TGTGCCAGCAGCTTAGCAGTGGCCGGGGGAAGATACGAGCAGTACTTC. This codes for CASSLAVAGGRYEQYF. The chain couples TRBV7-2 to TRBJ2-7; D perhaps matches TRBD2 (6 bases). This CDR3 comprises 16 residues. From germline, CDR1 is SGHTA and CDR2 FQGNSA. The V and J ends lost 0 bases and 4 bases respectively, with 16 bases between them.

The V and J genes are TRBV7-8 and TRBJ2-7; 7 nucleotides match TRBD1. Germline V gives CDR1 SGHVS, CDR2 FQNEAQ. The V gene end was trimmed by 6 bases and the J gene end by 5 bases; junction bases not matched to a gene: 7. CDR3 length equals 13 residues. CDR3 amino acids: CASSSDRLNEQYF. The CDR3 DNA reads as TGTGCCAGCAGTTCGGACAGGTTGAACGAGCAGTACTTC.

V is TRBV19 and J is TRBJ1-5; possible D gene TRBD1, 5 bases. The V and J ends lost 2 bases and 5 bases respectively, with 10 bases between them. Looked up from germline, CDR1 is LNHDA and CDR2 is SQIVND (reference sequence). The CDR3 is 14 residues long. The CDR3 here is CASSIQGYYQPQHF. CDR3 in DNA: TGTGCCAGTAGTATACAGGGATATTATCAGCCCCAGCATTTT.

Concerning this clone itself: Distinct nucleotide sequences in the sample also encode this CDR3. V gene TRBV19 combines with J gene TRBJ2-5, with 8 positions matching TRBD1. The CDR3 sequence is 15 residues long. In germline, CDR1 is LNHDA, CDR2 SQIVND (reference sequence). V lost 3 bases, J lost 1 base, and 4 bases stayed unmatched. CDR3 DNA sequence: TGTGCCAGTAGTATCGGACAGGGTCGCCAAGAGACCCAGTACTTC. Protein sequence: CASSIGQGRQETQYF.

Points on this clone: This same CDR3 is encoded by further DNA sequences in the sample. The chain is built from TRBV10-2 and TRBJ1-5; 8 bases agree with TRBD1. The germline gives CDR1 WSHSY, CDR2 SAAADI. Trimming took 4 bases from V and 7 from J; bases not matched to a gene: 3. This CDR3 contains 13 residues. This CDR3 reads CASSGQGNQPQHF. CDR3 bases: TGCGCCAGCAGTGGACAGGGGAACCAGCCCCAGCATTTT.

The rearrangement joins TRBV5-1 to TRBJ2-7, with D maybe TRBD1 (5 bases). V was clipped by 1 base and J by 2 bases, with 7 bases between them. The germline V gene encodes CDR1 SGHRS and CDR2 YFSETQ. This CDR3 contains 13 residues. In DNA, the CDR3 is TGCGCCAGCAGCTTGAACAGGCCCTACGAGCAGTACTTC. It specifies CASSLNRPYEQYF.

This clone has only one observation. The chain combines TRBV9 with TRBJ1-6; tentatively, D is TRBD1 (5 bases). The CDR3 sequence is 14 residues long. Per the germline V gene, CDR1 is SGDLS and CDR2 is YYNGEE. The V gene lost 3 bases and the J gene lost 4 bases, with 8 bases spanning the gap. CDR3 residues: CASSAGGYNSPLHF. The CDR3 DNA follows: TGTGCCAGCAGCGCCGGGGGATATAATTCACCCCTCCACTTT.

The chain joins TRBV5-1 to TRBJ2-5, with 15 bases lining up with TRBD2. Judging by the DNA end, TRBJ2-7 fits better; the J call may be wrong. Germline CDR1 and CDR2: SGHRS and YFSETQ. The CDR3 extends over 16 amino acids. The CDR3 spells CASSPGLAGGKGEQYF. In DNA form, the CDR3 reads TGCGCCAGCAGCCCGGGACTAGCGGGGGGCAAGGGCGAGCAGTACTTC.

The chain employs TRBV27 and TRBJ2-7; TRBD2 agrees at 8 bases. Germline CDR1 MNHEY, CDR2 SMNVEV (reference sequence). The CDR3 sequence is 13 residues long. The V segment lost 5 bases and the J segment 6 bases; nucleotides outside the gene matches: 6. The CDR3 loop reads CASSRSGGGEQYF. In nucleotides, the CDR3 is TGTGCCAGCAGTCGTTCGGGGGGGGGCGAGCAGTACTTC.

The gene calls are TRBV2 and TRBJ1-6; tentative D call: TRBD1 (6 bases). The CDR3 has 16 residues. In germline, CDR1 is SNHLY, CDR2 FYNNEI. The V end was cut by 3 bases, the J end by 9 bases, with 18 bases between. CDR3 residues: CASSDRDIMLSSPLHF. CDR3 DNA: TGTGCCAGCAGTGATCGGGACATAATGTTGAGTTCACCCCTCCACTTT.

The V and J genes are TRBV7-9 and TRBJ1-3, with a weak D call TRBD1 (6 bases). CDR1 is SEHNR and CDR2 is FQNEAQ in the germline V gene (reference sequence). The germline V and J ends were trimmed by 8 bases and 0 bases, with 14 bases remaining between them. The CDR3 spans 15 residues. CDR3 nucleotides: TGTGCCAGCGGTTACAGGGTGACCTCTGGAAACACCATATATTTT. It translates to CASGYRVTSGNTIYF.

V usage is TRBV11-3 and J usage is TRBJ2-3, with 8 bases matching TRBD2. V lost 1 base and J lost 2; bases outside the gene matches: 11. The germline CDR1 and CDR2 sequences are SGHNT and YENEEA. This CDR3 contains 18 residues. CDR3 loop: CASSLASASGPPTDTQYF. CDR3 DNA sequence: TGTGCCAGCAGCTTAGCCTCCGCTAGCGGGCCTCCCACAGATACGCAGTATTTT.